Below, one T cell receptor (beta chain) is given with its context. These data are taken from a study of T cell changes during pregnancy in multiple sclerosis. Some clones are missing from TCRdb's copy, which holds only in-frame ones; the method was immunoSEQ multiplex PCR. The sample lists 50,000 to 60,000 clones; 75% to 95% were seen once. The CDR3 extends over 13 amino acids. Trimming removed 6 bases from V and 1 base from J, with 7 bases in between. Germline values: CDR1 SNHLY, CDR2 FYNNEI. The receptor comes from a female donor in good health, enrolled as a control in a pregnancy study. J is TRBJ1-5 and V is TRBV2; D is ambiguous. The input for sequencing was peripheral blood, taken after pregnancy. The chain's CDR3 is CASRRESNQPQHF. CDR3 in DNA: TGTGCCAGCAGACGGGAGAGCAATCAGCCCCAGCATTTT.